This T cell receptor beta chain was obtained from a study of T cells in localized non-small cell lung cancer. Points from the study as a whole: Adjacent lung tissue had a median roughly 62 of the top 100 clones found in the tumor. There was higher T cell clonality in uninvolved adjacent lung than in tumor, and it was highest there.

Sequenced by immunoSEQ multiplex PCR; TCRdb stores in-frame clones only, minus some. This table holds 90,000 to 95,000 clones, roughly 90% found once. Remarks on this clone: Its target is unknown.

CDR1 and CDR2 from the germline V gene are SSHAT and FNYEAQ (reference sequence). The CDR3 length is 17 residues. Trimming took 3 bases from V and 4 from J, leaving 21 bases between them. Sequenced material: peripheral blood, taken before any cancer treatment. This TCR derives from a man aged 40 to 70 with stage I squamous cell lung carcinoma. This rearrangement joins TRBV7-7 to TRBJ2-5, with D perhaps TRBD2 (7 bases). CDR3 in amino acids: CASSLGVPGGRAETQYF. CDR3 DNA sequence: TGTGCCAGCAGCTTGGGGGTCCCGGGGGGCCGCGCAGAGACCCAGTACTTC. Variable domain in full (rest from reference TRBV7-7 and TRBJ2-5): GAGVSQSPRYKVTKRGQDVTLRCDPISSHATLYWYQQALGQGPEFLTYFNYEAQPDKSGLPSDRFSAERPEGSISTLTIQRTEQRDSAMYRCASSLGVPGGRAETQYFGPGTRLLVL.